These T cell receptor beta chains were read from a single sample in a study of cytomegalovirus exposure and HLA in healthy donors. Assay used: immunoSEQ multiplex PCR; TCRdb lists only in-frame clones, some missing. The sample lists some 80,000 clones, roughly 79% occurring once. The sequenced sample was PBMCs. The receptors originated from a man between 35 and 55 years old in good health and CMV-seronegative. Both conserved end residues are part of each CDR3. Each record gives: V gene, CDR3 length, J gene, D gene, clone size, CDR3 protein, CDR3 DNA. A D gene is named only where the DNA matches it firmly. Size tells how often a clone was seen (once, few, many) or the class of an expanded clone, and some rows leave it out.

>TRBV25-1|15|TRBJ2-1|TRBD1|once
CASRETGYFNNEQFF
TGTGCCAGCAGGGAGACAGGGTATTTCAACAATGAGCAGTTCTTC
>TRBV5-8|14|TRBJ2-7|TRBD1|NA
CASTPGQSSYEQYF
TGTGCCAGCACTCCGGGACAGTCCTCCTACGAGCAGTACTTC
>TRBV6-1|15|TRBJ1-6|NA|NA
CASSGHPIYNSPLHF
TGTGCCAGCAGTGGACACCCCATTTATAATTCACCCCTCCACTTT
>TRBV28|12|TRBJ1-2|NA|NA
CASSLVRYGYTF
TGTGCCAGCAGTTTAGTCCGGTATGGCTACACCTTC
>TRBV5-1|14|TRBJ2-1|NA|few
CASSLEVRYPEQFF
TGCGCCAGCAGCTTGGAGGTCAGGTACCCTGAGCAGTTCTTC
>TRBV7-6|16|TRBJ2-3|NA|few
CASSLGRELWRDTQYF
TGTGCCAGCAGCTTAGGTCGGGAGCTTTGGAGAGATACGCAGTATTTT
>TRBV29-1|12|TRBJ2-7|TRBD1|NA
CSVGTEGYEQYF
TGCAGCGTAGGGACAGAAGGCTACGAGCAGTACTTC
>TRBV13|16|TRBJ2-3|NA|NA
CASSFRELGPTDTQYF
TGTGCCAGCAGCTTCCGGGAGCTTGGCCCCACAGATACGCAGTATTTT
>TRBV28|15|TRBJ1-2|TRBD1|NA
CASLITAGGRYGYTF
TGTGCCAGCCTAATAACAGCAGGGGGCCGGTATGGCTACACCTTC
>TRBV27|14|TRBJ2-1|TRBD2|NA
CASSWLAADNEQFF
TGTGCCAGCAGTTGGCTAGCGGCGGACAATGAGCAGTTCTTC
>TRBV19|14|TRBJ1-2|TRBD1|NA
CASSKRDSRYGYTF
TGTGCCAGTAGTAAAAGGGACAGCAGATATGGCTACACCTTC
>TRBV9|15|TRBJ1-1|NA|NA
CASSVGGGSNTEAFF
TGTGCCAGCAGCGTAGGAGGCGGATCGAACACTGAAGCTTTCTTT
>TRBV6-5|14|TRBJ2-1|TRBD1|once
CASSYGYRGNEQFF
TGTGCCAGCAGTTACGGATACAGGGGCAATGAGCAGTTCTTC
>TRBV5-1|15|TRBJ2-2|NA|NA
CASSLKQTSGGELFF
TGCGCCAGCAGTCTGAAGCAGACGTCGGGCGGGGAGCTGTTTTTT
>TRBV6-1|17|TRBJ2-2|NA|NA
CASSGGNTPPRAGELFF
TGTGCCAGCAGTGGAGGGAATACCCCACCCCGGGCCGGGGAGCTGTTTTTT
>TRBV16|13|TRBJ2-4|NA|NA
CASSQSQGHIQYF
TGTGCCAGCAGCCAATCACAGGGTCACATTCAGTACTTC
>TRBV7-3|15|TRBJ2-3|NA|once
CASSLSMGVTDTQYF
TGTGCCAGCAGCTTAAGCATGGGAGTAACAGATACGCAGTATTTT
>TRBV28|17|TRBJ2-2|TRBD2|NA
CASGGLAGVGNTGELFF
TGTGCCAGCGGGGGACTAGCGGGAGTCGGGAACACCGGGGAGCTGTTTTTT
>TRBV18|15|TRBJ2-1|TRBD1|NA
CASSPEGTGSSEQFF
TGTGCCAGCTCACCAGAGGGGACAGGTTCGAGTGAGCAGTTCTTC
>TRBV27|14|TRBJ1-1|TRBD1|NA
CASSLSQGATEAFF
TGTGCCAGCAGTTTATCCCAGGGGGCAACTGAAGCTTTCTTT
>TRBV11-2|15|TRBJ2-5|TRBD2|few
CASSLWGGRGETQYF
TGTGCCAGCAGCTTGTGGGGCGGGAGAGGAGAGACCCAGTACTTC
>TRBV6-5|15|TRBJ2-1|TRBD1|NA
CASSFRDSSYNEQFF
TGTGCCAGCAGTTTCCGGGACAGCTCCTACAATGAGCAGTTCTTC
>TRBV10-1|15|TRBJ2-7|TRBD2|NA
CASTAGTRASYEQYF
TGCGCCAGCACTGCCGGGACTAGGGCCTCCTACGAGCAGTACTTC
>TRBV7-9|16|TRBJ2-2|NA|NA
CSSSFSQGPRPGELFF
TGTTCCAGCAGCTTTTCTCAGGGCCCGAGGCCCGGGGAGCTGTTTTTT
>TRBV27|15|TRBJ2-5|NA|few
CASSPQAGTGETQYF
TGTGCCAGCAGTCCCCAAGCAGGAACCGGAGAGACCCAGTACTTC
>TRBV15|13|TRBJ2-1|TRBD2|NA
CATRWEGTNEQFF
TGTGCCACCAGATGGGAGGGGACGAATGAGCAGTTCTTC
>TRBV29-1|14|TRBJ2-5|TRBD2|NA
CSVSGTSGKETQYF
TGCAGCGTTTCAGGGACTAGCGGAAAAGAGACCCAGTACTTC
>TRBV5-1|11|TRBJ1-1|NA|NA
CASTQDTEAFF
TGCGCCAGCACCCAGGACACTGAAGCTTTCTTT
>TRBV4-2|15|TRBJ2-2|NA|NA
CASSQDRTNTGELFF
TGTGCCAGCAGCCAAGACAGGACGAACACCGGGGAGCTGTTTTTT
>TRBV9|15|TRBJ2-1|NA|few
CASSVGVSPSEEQFF
TGTGCCAGCAGCGTAGGGGTTAGCCCCTCGGAGGAGCAGTTCTTC
>TRBV19|16|TRBJ2-1|TRBD2|once
CASSTSGSSSYNEQFF
TGTGCCAGTAGTACTAGCGGGTCTAGCTCCTACAATGAGCAGTTCTTC
>TRBV28|15|TRBJ2-5|NA|NA
CASPPPEGRAETQYF
TGTGCCAGCCCCCCGCCGGAGGGAAGGGCCGAGACCCAGTACTTC
>TRBV19|17|TRBJ2-7|NA|NA
CASSKWGPAERPIGQYF
TGTGCCAGTAGTAAGTGGGGCCCGGCAGAGCGACCCATCGGGCAGTACTTC
>TRBV4-2|16|TRBJ1-2|TRBD1|once
CASSNTGGNLYGGYTF
TGTGCCAGCAGCAATACAGGGGGTAATCTTTACGGGGGCTACACCTTC
>TRBV7-9|15|TRBJ2-1|TRBD2|NA
CASSLGSRPSGKQFF
TGTGCCAGCAGCTTAGGCAGCCGACCTAGCGGGAAGCAGTTCTTC
>TRBV7-3|16|TRBJ1-3|TRBD1|NA
CASSHPTGDSGNTIYF
TGTGCCAGCAGCCATCCGACAGGGGACTCTGGAAACACCATATATTTT
>TRBV7-3|13|TRBJ2-7|NA|NA
CASSLGDINEQYF
TGTGCCAGCAGCTTGGGGGACATTAACGAGCAGTACTTC
>TRBV19|18|TRBJ2-6|TRBD1|NA
CASSLLGGTGIGANGLTF
TGTGCCAGTAGCCTTCTAGGGGGGACAGGGATTGGGGCCAACGGCCTGACTTTC
>TRBV5-1|15|TRBJ2-7|TRBD1|few
CASSPGQGSDYEQYF
TGCGCCAGCAGCCCTGGACAGGGGAGTGACTACGAGCAGTACTTC
>TRBV6-1|15|TRBJ2-1|TRBD2|NA
CASSELAGGMNEQFF
TGTGCCAGCAGTGAACTAGCGGGAGGAATGAATGAGCAGTTCTTC
>TRBV7-3|15|TRBJ2-3|TRBD2|NA
CASSPRGSSTDTQYF
TGTGCCAGCAGCCCCCGCGGGAGCAGCACAGATACGCAGTATTTT
>TRBV29-1|12|TRBJ2-3|NA|NA
CSVSGSTDTQYF
TGCAGCGTGAGCGGGAGCACAGATACGCAGTATTTT
>TRBV7-9|15|TRBJ2-7|TRBD2|NA
CASSTTSDWSYEQYF
TGTGCCAGCAGCACGACTAGCGACTGGTCCTACGAGCAGTACTTC
>TRBV7-6|16|TRBJ1-1|NA|NA
CASSSFIDQGNTEAFF
TGTGCCAGCAGCTCCTTTATTGACCAGGGGAACACTGAAGCTTTCTTT
>TRBV5-1|13|TRBJ1-1|NA|NA
CASSLGRGTEAFF
TGCGCCAGCAGCTTGGGGCGAGGCACTGAAGCTTTCTTT
>TRBV9|17|TRBJ2-6|NA|NA
CASSPPGLGSGANGLTF
TGTGCCAGCAGCCCCCCTGGGTTGGGATCTGGGGCCAACGGCCTGACTTTC
>TRBV7-3|16|TRBJ2-3|TRBD1|once
CASSTQGARGTDTQYF
TGTGCCAGCAGCACCCAGGGGGCGAGGGGCACAGATACGCAGTATTTT
>TRBV6-4|16|TRBJ2-1|TRBD2|NA
CASGSLAGGSPREQFF
TGTGCCAGCGGATCTTTAGCGGGAGGCTCCCCTCGCGAGCAGTTCTTC